This TCR beta chain was sequenced in a study of human T cells and chemical hapten exposure. Time point in this sample: patch test 2, 6 weeks after DPC sensitization. Specified treatment: therapeutic diphenylcyclopropenone sensitization with weekly scalp DPC. Prior to application of each patch test, blood was drawn. Individual cDNA molecules in this library carried unique molecular identifiers. TCRdb re-analysed the RACE reads in MiXCR, keeping a single row per CDR3 protein. The table records 140,000 or so distinct CDR3 sequences, around 11% of them present only once. Study-wide points: There was no change with DPC sensitization in TCRs above 1 in 1000 frequency.

Germline-derived CDR1 and CDR2 are SGHTA and FQGNSA. The CDR3 is 15 residues long. V was clipped by 0 bases and J by 0 bases; unmatched bases: 2. The table lists this clonotype with many counts. The antigen is unknown. This sequence originates from a woman aged 45 to 65 with alopecia areata. Some clones in this sample may be carry-over from other donors' samples. The sequences come from whole blood, collected in connection with sensitization to the hapten diphenylcyclopropenone (DPC). J is TRBJ2-7 and V is TRBV7-2, with 7 bases identical to TRBD2. In nucleotides, the CDR3 is TGTGCCAGCAGCTTAGCGGGAGGGAGCTCCTACGAGCAGTACTTC. Translating gives CASSLAGGSSYEQYF.